The 21 T cell receptor beta chains below come from one sample, sequenced in a study of blood T cell repertoires in COVID-19. The repertoire was sequenced with immunoSEQ multiplex PCR; TCRdb's copy has only in-frame clones and lacks some. Among about 260,000 clones listed, 86% were seen once. The sample consisted of PBMCs or T cells enriched from blood (not recorded which). Receptors were obtained from a woman aged 45-65 years who had recovered from COVID-19.

The chain carries TRBV5-1 and TRBJ1-1, with D possibly matching TRBD1 (6 bases). Germline CDR1 is SGHRS and CDR2 is YFSETQ. Trimming shortened V by 5 bases and J by 3 bases, and 11 bases separated the two germline ends. The CDR3 contains 13 residues. CDR3 bases: TGCGCCAGCAGTCGGACAGACTACACTGAAGCTTTCTTT. Translation gives CASSRTDYTEAFF.

The V call is TRBV30, the J call TRBJ2-7; maybe TRBD1 (7 bases). The CDR3 totals 13 residues. CDR1 is GTSNPN and CDR2 is SVGIG in the germline V gene (reference sequence). The V end was cut by 1 base, the J end by 1 base, with 8 bases between. The CDR3 coding sequence is TGTGCCTGGAGTGCAGGGGGGTCCTACGAGCAGTACTTC. This encodes CAWSAGGSYEQYF.

This chain uses TRBV4-3 with TRBJ1-2, with D tentatively TRBD1 (5 bases). The germline gives CDR1 LGHNA, CDR2 YSLEER. Trimming removed 1 base at V and 7 bases at J, with 7 bases between. The CDR3 is 12 amino acids. CDR3 in DNA: TGCGCCAGCAGCCAAGGAGACAGTGGCTACACCTTC. Its translation is CASSQGDSGYTF.

The CDR3 sequence: CASSSTGQATKGPQHF. For the CDR3, the DNA is TGTGCCAGCAGTTCCACGGGACAGGCGACCAAAGGTCCCCAGCATTTT. V usage is TRBV28 and J usage is TRBJ1-5, with TRBD1 matching 8 bases. Per germline, CDR1 MDHEN and CDR2 SYDVKM. V lost 4 bases to trimming and J lost 10 bases; unmatched junction nucleotides: 15. The CDR3 loop spans 16 amino acids.

This chain joins TRBV4-3 and TRBJ2-7; no firm D call. The CDR3 has 14 residues. CDR1 and CDR2 from the germline V gene are LGHNA and YSLEER. Trimming removed 0 bases from V and 3 bases from J, with 9 bases in between. The chain's CDR3 is CASSQEPRNYEQYF. The CDR3 DNA sequence: TGCGCCAGCAGCCAAGAGCCTAGAAACTACGAGCAGTACTTC.

This clone was detected only a few times. This chain joins TRBV28 and TRBJ1-2; D gene unclear. Germline CDR1 is MDHEN and CDR2 is SYDVKM. V was cut by 5 bases and J by 4 bases, with 5 bases left in between. This CDR3 comprises 11 residues. CDR3 protein: CASSPLYGYTF. The CDR3 DNA is TGTGCCAGCAGTCCCCTCTATGGCTACACCTTC.

This chain connects TRBV19 to TRBJ2-3, with 7 bases aligning to TRBD1. Germline V gene data show CDR1 as LNHDA and CDR2 as SQIVND (reference sequence). J lost 4 bases, V lost 7 bases, and 5 bases had no gene match. The CDR3 loop spans 13 amino acids. CDR3 DNA: TGTGCCAGTAACCGGGACAGCCCAGATACGCAGTATTTT. As protein: CASNRDSPDTQYF.

The J gene is TRBJ1-5, the V gene TRBV6-5; D unresolved. The V gene's germline CDR1 is MNHEY and CDR2 SVGAGI. The CDR3 sequence is 15 residues long. V was cut by 0 bases and J by 3 bases, with 9 bases left in between. CDR3 region: CASSYSGIPNQPQHF. The CDR3 nucleotides are TGTGCCAGCAGTTACTCGGGCATTCCCAATCAGCCCCAGCATTTT.

CDR3 DNA: TGTGCCAGCAACCCAACAGGGGGCTACTATGGCTACACCTTC. Translation: CASNPTGGYYGYTF. The chain couples TRBV28 to TRBJ1-2; TRBD1 agrees at 9 bases. This CDR3 spans 14 amino acids. CDR1 MDHEN and CDR2 SYDVKM come from the germline V gene. The V and J ends lost 7 bases and 3 bases, in that order; junction bases with no gene match: 6.

The chain links TRBV11-2 to TRBJ1-2; 7 bases align to TRBD1. CDR1 and CDR2 from the germline V gene are SGHAT and FQNNGV. Losses at the gene ends were 4 bases for V and 3 bases for J; bases not matched to a gene: 8. The CDR3 runs to 15 residues. CDR3 nucleotides: TGTGCCAGCAGCTCACAGGGGAGTGCCGACTATGGCTACACCTTC. Protein: CASSSQGSADYGYTF.

The gene calls are TRBV10-3 and TRBJ1-3; D possibly corresponds to TRBD1 (5 bases). The CDR3 is made up of 16 amino acids. In germline, CDR1 is ENHRY, CDR2 SYGVKD. V was trimmed by 3 bases and J by 1 base, leaving 13 bases between them. DNA for the CDR3: TGTGCCATCAGTGATATCGGGGGAAAATCTGGAAACACCATATATTTT. Protein: CAISDIGGKSGNTIYF.

This chain links TRBV18 with TRBJ1-1; the match to TRBD1 covers 7 bases. Losses at the gene ends were 4 bases for V and 1 base for J; bases not matched to a gene: 6. This CDR3 is 15 amino acids long. Germline V lookup: CDR1 KGHSH, CDR2 LQKENI. CDR3 sequence reads: CASSQQGTANTEAFF. Here the CDR3 DNA reads TGTGCCAGCTCACAACAAGGGACAGCGAACACTGAAGCTTTCTTT.

This chain joins TRBV6-5 and TRBJ1-3; no firm D call. Germline lookup yields CDR1 MNHEY and CDR2 SVGAGI. The length of the CDR3 is 15 residues. Trimming took 2 bases from V and 2 from J, leaving 10 bases between them. DNA of the CDR3: TGTGCCAGCAGTTACAAGACGGGGACTGGAAACACCATATATTTT. Its protein product is CASSYKTGTGNTIYF.

The chain couples TRBV7-2 to TRBJ2-1; TRBD1 aligns across 9 bases. J gave up 10 bases and V 3 bases, and 10 bases lay outside the gene matches. CDR1 and CDR2 (germline): SGHTA, FQGNSA. The CDR3 contains 15 residues. This CDR3 is CASSFSQGQGGEQFF. DNA of the CDR3: TGTGCCAGCAGCTTCTCTCAGGGACAGGGAGGGGAGCAGTTCTTC.

The V gene is TRBV7-2, the J gene TRBJ2-7; a weak D match, TRBD2 (5 bases). CDR1 is SGHTA, CDR2 FQGNSA, per germline. The CDR3 loop spans 13 amino acids. V was trimmed by 5 bases and J by 3 bases, leaving 11 bases between them. The chain's CDR3 is CASSGLVNYEQYF. CDR3 DNA: TGTGCCAGCAGCGGACTTGTTAACTACGAGCAGTACTTC.

The chain has TRBV5-1 and TRBJ2-1; 9 bases match TRBD2. Germline V gene lookup returns CDR1 SGHRS and CDR2 YFSETQ. This CDR3 has 16 residues. With 4 bases clipped from V and 4 bases from J, the junction kept 9 bases outside the gene matches. DNA of the CDR3: TGCGCCAGCAGCAAGACTAGCGGAGGGTCGTACAATGAGCAGTTCTTC. This gives the protein CASSKTSGGSYNEQFF.

The rearrangement links TRBV2 to TRBJ2-7, with a tentative D call TRBD1 (6 bases). Germline values: CDR1 SNHLY, CDR2 FYNNEI. The CDR3 extends over 15 amino acids. V lost 4 bases and J lost 4, with 17 bases in between. CDR3 protein: CASSALGQLGYEQYF. CDR3 DNA sequence: TGTGCCAGCAGTGCCCTCGGACAGCTAGGGTACGAGCAGTACTTC.

This chain joins TRBV7-2 and TRBJ1-1, with D maybe TRBD1 (5 bases). The CDR3 extends over 13 amino acids. Germline V CDR1 and CDR2: SGHTA, FQGNSA. Trimming took off 2 bases at V and 9 bases at J, with 13 bases between the two ends. This chain's CDR3 is CASSLPATAKAFF. Written as DNA, the CDR3 is TGTGCCAGCAGCTTACCTGCGACAGCGAAAGCTTTCTTT.

V gene TRBV6-5 combines with J gene TRBJ1-4, with 12 bases matching TRBD1. The CDR3 is made up of 15 amino acids. V was clipped by 6 bases and J by 5 bases; unmatched bases: 4. Per germline, CDR1 MNHEY and CDR2 SVGAGI. This chain's CDR3 is CASRGDRGPNEKLFF. The DNA for the CDR3 is TGTGCCAGCAGGGGGGACAGGGGGCCGAATGAAAAACTGTTTTTT.

V is TRBV7-9 and J is TRBJ1-3; no clear D. Deletions cut 0 bases from V and 2 bases from J, with 5 bases between. This CDR3 region has 14 residues. Germline V lookup: CDR1 SEHNR, CDR2 FQNEAQ (reference sequence). The CDR3 is CASSLAATGNTIYF. CDR3 nucleotides: TGTGCCAGCAGCTTAGCTGCGACTGGAAACACCATATATTTT.

This clone has a handful of counts. The chain employs TRBV20-1 and TRBJ2-7, with a weak D call TRBD2 (5 bases). CDR3 length: 14 amino acids. CDR1 and CDR2 from the germline V gene are DFQATT and SNEGSKA (reference sequence). V lost 3 bases, J lost 5 bases, and 17 bases lay in between. As DNA, the CDR3 is TGCAGTGCTAGTCCACTAGAAGGGATGCACGAGCAGTACTTC. Its translation is CSASPLEGMHEQYF.